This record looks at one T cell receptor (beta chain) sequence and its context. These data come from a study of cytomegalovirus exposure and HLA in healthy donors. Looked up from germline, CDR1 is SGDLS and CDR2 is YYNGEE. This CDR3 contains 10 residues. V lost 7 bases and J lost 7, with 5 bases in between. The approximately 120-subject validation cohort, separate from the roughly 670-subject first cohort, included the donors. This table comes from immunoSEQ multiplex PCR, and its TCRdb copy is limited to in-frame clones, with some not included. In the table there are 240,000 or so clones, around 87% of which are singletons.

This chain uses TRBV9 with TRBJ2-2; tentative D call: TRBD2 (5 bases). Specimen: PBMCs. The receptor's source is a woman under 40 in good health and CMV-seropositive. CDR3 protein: CASGSGELFF. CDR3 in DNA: TGTGCCAGCGGGAGCGGGGAGCTGTTTTTT.